What follows are 19 T cell receptor beta chains derived from one specimen sequenced in a study of siplizumab effects on memory and regulatory T cells. Measured with immunoSEQ multiplex PCR; TCRdb has only the in-frame clones, and not every one. In the table there are around 100,000 clones, about 94% of which are singletons. Sequenced material: non-Treg CD4+ T cells sorted from blood. These receptors were collected from a human donor in good health.

This clone came up once. This chain links TRBV6-5 with TRBJ2-7; 10 positions agree with TRBD2. Germline V gene sequence: CDR1 MNHEY, CDR2 SVGAGI. The CDR3 is made up of 14 amino acids. V shed 8 bases and J 2 bases; nucleotides not matched to a gene: 6. CDR3 DNA sequence: TGTGCCAGCGGGCGGACTAGCGGAACCTACGAGCAGTACTTC. Amino acids: CASGRTSGTYEQYF.

V usage is TRBV6-6 and J usage is TRBJ2-7, with D tentatively TRBD2 (6 bases). Trimming left V 2 bases short and J 3 bases short, with 14 bases between. The CDR3 loop spans 15 amino acids. Germline V gene lookup returns CDR1 MNHNY and CDR2 SVGAGI (reference sequence). CDR3 bases: TGTGCCAGCAGTTACGGGACTCCGGAGGTCTACGAGCAGTACTTC. Its protein product is CASSYGTPEVYEQYF.

The V call is TRBV27, the J call TRBJ2-2; maybe TRBD2 (5 bases). The CDR3 is made up of 19 amino acids. From germline, CDR1 is MNHEY and CDR2 SMNVEV (reference sequence). The V end was cut by 6 bases, the J end by 1 base, with 24 bases between. CDR3 in DNA: TGTGCCAGCAGCCGCTCGCTGCCCACTAGTTGGGAGAACACCGGGGAGCTGTTTTTT. Encoded protein: CASSRSLPTSWENTGELFF.

The chain is built from TRBV5-1 and TRBJ1-1, with unresolved D. Per germline, CDR1 SGHRS and CDR2 YFSETQ. V shed 4 bases and J shed 2 bases, with 15 bases lying between them. The CDR3 contains 15 residues. The CDR3 is CASSREVELNTEAFF. CDR3 sequence (DNA): TGCGCCAGCAGCAGGGAGGTGGAATTAAACACTGAAGCTTTCTTT.

The J gene is TRBJ2-3, the V gene TRBV5-1; D is unresolved. This CDR3 comprises 14 residues. Trimming stripped 0 bases from V and 1 base from J, with 6 bases between. Looked up from germline, CDR1 is SGHRS and CDR2 is YFSETQ. CDR3 coding DNA: TGCGCCAGCAGCTTGGGATCCCGCACAGATACGCAGTATTTT. As protein: CASSLGSRTDTQYF. Combining the CDR3 with reference TRBV5-1 and TRBJ2-3 gives the whole variable domain KAGVTQTPRYLIKTRGQQVTLSCSPISGHRSVSWYQQTPGQGLQFLFEYFSETQRNKGNFPGRFSGRQFSNSRSEMNVSTLELGDSALYLCASSLGSRTDTQYFGPGTRLTVL.

The rearrangement links TRBV6-6 to TRBJ1-4; D ambiguous. The V gene lost 5 bases and the J gene lost 8 bases, with 15 bases spanning the gap. The CDR3 spans 14 residues. From germline, CDR1 is MNHNY and CDR2 SVGAGI (reference sequence). CDR3 region: CASSPGVRGEKLFF. The DNA for the CDR3 is TGTGCCAGCAGTCCCGGGGTCCGTGGGGAAAAACTGTTTTTT.

The chain uses TRBV7-9 and TRBJ2-3, with TRBD1 as a possible D gene (7 bases). Germline-derived CDR1 and CDR2 are SEHNR and FQNEAQ (reference sequence). Trimming removed 3 bases from V and 1 base from J, with 14 bases in between. This CDR3 is built from 16 residues. The CDR3 loop is CASSFGGQGGTDTQYF. The CDR3, as DNA: TGTGCCAGCAGCTTCGGGGGCCAGGGGGGCACAGATACGCAGTATTTT.

The chain couples TRBV11-3 to TRBJ2-1; TRBD2 matches at 9 bases. CDR3 size: 16 residues. The germline V gene has CDR1 SGHNT and CDR2 YENEEA. After removal of 6 bases from V and 3 bases from J, the junction contained 9 bases not matched to a gene. The CDR3: CASSSGGREVYNEQFF. As DNA, the CDR3 is TGTGCCAGCAGTAGCGGCGGGAGGGAGGTCTACAATGAGCAGTTCTTC.

The J gene is TRBJ2-3, the V gene TRBV5-1; D not resolved. The V gene's germline CDR1 is SGHRS and CDR2 YFSETQ. The CDR3 sequence is 15 residues long. Trimming removed 3 bases at V and 1 base at J, with 12 bases between. The CDR3 DNA sequence: TGCGCCAGCAGCTGGTCGCAGCTAGGCACAGATACGCAGTATTTT. Protein product: CASSWSQLGTDTQYF.

This clone was detected once. The rearrangement links TRBV5-1 to TRBJ2-5, with TRBD1 identical over 10 bases. The germline V gene encodes CDR1 SGHRS and CDR2 YFSETQ. J was trimmed by 5 bases and V by 4 bases; bases with no gene match: 11. The CDR3 is 16 amino acids. This CDR3 reads CASSRTPGTGVETQYF. CDR3 sequence (DNA): TGCGCCAGCAGCCGAACCCCCGGGACAGGGGTCGAGACCCAGTACTTC.

The rearrangement uses TRBV5-6 and TRBJ2-7; no clear D gene. The V gene lost 4 bases and the J gene lost 4 bases, with 18 bases spanning the gap. The CDR3 length is 15 residues. The germline V gene has CDR1 SGHDT and CDR2 YYEEEE. CDR3 region: CASSILPTLGYEQYF. The DNA of the CDR3 is TGTGCCAGCAGCATCCTACCGACCCTAGGATACGAGCAGTACTTC.

The chain carries TRBV30 and TRBJ2-3; TRBD2 matches at 11 bases. The V segment lost 0 bases and the J segment 3 bases; nucleotides outside the gene matches: 14. Germline V gene sequence: CDR1 GTSNPN, CDR2 SVGIG (reference sequence). The CDR3 runs to 19 residues. The CDR3 loop reads CAWSVSLGKTSGKTDTQYF. The CDR3 DNA is TGTGCCTGGAGTGTAAGTCTAGGGAAGACTAGCGGGAAAACAGATACGCAGTATTTT.

J is TRBJ1-4 and V is TRBV29-1; D remains unclear. Germline V CDR1 and CDR2: SQVTM, ANQGSEA. This CDR3 is 14 amino acids long. V was clipped by 3 bases and J by 2 bases, with 10 bases between them. The CDR3, as DNA: TGCAGCGTTGACTCTGACATGACTAATGAAAAACTGTTTTTT. Its protein is CSVDSDMTNEKLFF.

This chain links TRBV10-2 with TRBJ2-5; 7 positions match TRBD2. V lost 6 bases and J lost 11; bases outside the gene matches: 27. The germline V gene has CDR1 WSHSY and CDR2 SAAADI. The CDR3 is 18 amino acids. The DNA of the CDR3 is TGCGCCAGCAGAGAGCACAAGGCCTCGGGGCGGGAGTCGAGGGAGCAGTACTTC. Its protein product is CASREHKASGRESREQYF.

The V call is TRBV7-3, the J call TRBJ2-3, with D possibly TRBD2 on 5 matching bases. Germline CDR1 SGHTA, CDR2 FQGTGA. The CDR3 is 13 residues long. The germline V and J ends were trimmed by 5 bases and 8 bases, with 14 bases remaining between them. The CDR3 region is CASSPNSEGTQYF. In DNA, the CDR3 is TGTGCCAGCAGCCCCAACTCCGAGGGTACGCAGTATTTT.

The CDR3 nucleotides are TGCGCCAGCAGCTTGGAGCCTAGCGGGAGAACCGGGGAGCTGTTTTTT. Encoded protein: CASSLEPSGRTGELFF. The chain couples TRBV5-1 to TRBJ2-2; 10 positions agree with TRBD2. The germline V gene has CDR1 SGHRS and CDR2 YFSETQ. The CDR3 consists of 16 residues. J was trimmed by 5 bases and V by 0 bases; bases with no gene match: 4.

V and J are TRBV14 and TRBJ1-2, with a weak D call TRBD1 (5 bases). Trimming cost V 4 bases and J 4 bases, with 10 bases left between them. From germline, CDR1 is SGHDN and CDR2 FVKESK. CDR3 length: 13 residues. The CDR3 DNA reads TGTGCCAGCAGCCGGCAGGGAGTCTATGGCTACACCTTC. It codes for CASSRQGVYGYTF.

The chain carries TRBV6-5 and TRBJ1-5, with D possibly being TRBD1 (6 bases). Germline V CDR1 and CDR2: MNHEY, SVGAGI. This CDR3 spans 15 amino acids. V was clipped by 5 bases and J by 5 bases, with 16 bases between them. CDR3: CASSQHRDTDQPQHF. CDR3 DNA: TGTGCCAGCAGTCAGCACCGGGACACCGATCAGCCCCAGCATTTT.

This clone was recorded a few times. This sequence joins TRBV7-8 and TRBJ1-5; TRBD1 agrees at 9 bases. Per the germline V gene, CDR1 is SGHVS and CDR2 is FQNEAQ. CDR3 length equals 15 residues. The ends lost 5 bases at V and 4 bases at J; junction bases unmatched: 6. The CDR3 protein is CASSRTGDRNQPQHF. CDR3 nucleotides: TGTGCCAGCAGCCGGACAGGGGATCGGAATCAGCCCCAGCATTTT.